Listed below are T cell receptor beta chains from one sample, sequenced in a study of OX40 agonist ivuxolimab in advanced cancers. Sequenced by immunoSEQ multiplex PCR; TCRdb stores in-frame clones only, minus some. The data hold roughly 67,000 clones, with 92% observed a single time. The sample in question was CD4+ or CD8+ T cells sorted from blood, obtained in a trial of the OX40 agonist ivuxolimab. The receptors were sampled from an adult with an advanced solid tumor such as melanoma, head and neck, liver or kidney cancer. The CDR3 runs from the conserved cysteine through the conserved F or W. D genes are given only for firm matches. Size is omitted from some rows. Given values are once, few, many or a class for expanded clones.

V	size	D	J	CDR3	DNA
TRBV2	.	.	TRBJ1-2	CASGGLGNYGYTF	TGTGCCAGCGGGGGCCTCGGTAACTATGGCTACACCTTC
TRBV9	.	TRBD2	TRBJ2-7	CASSEVAGPSYEQYF	TGTGCCAGCAGTGAAGTAGCGGGGCCCTCCTACGAGCAGTACTTC
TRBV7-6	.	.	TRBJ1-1	CASSQPALTDLNTEAFF	TGTGCCAGCAGCCAACCTGCGTTGACGGATCTGAACACTGAAGCTTTCTTT
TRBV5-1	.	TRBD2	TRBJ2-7	CASSLEGWAGAYEQYF	TGCGCCAGCAGCTTGGAGGGGTGGGCGGGGGCCTACGAGCAGTACTTC
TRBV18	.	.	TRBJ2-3	CASSPEDYRYTDTQYF	TGTGCCAGCTCACCAGAGGACTACCGTTACACAGATACGCAGTATTTT
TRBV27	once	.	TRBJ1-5	CASSLLGAQGGNQPQHF	TGTGCCAGCAGTTTATTAGGGGCACAGGGAGGAAATCAGCCCCAGCATTTT
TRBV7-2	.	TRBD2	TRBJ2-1	CASSLASGGAVYNEQFF	TGTGCCAGCAGCTTAGCCAGCGGGGGGGCCGTCTACAATGAGCAGTTCTTC
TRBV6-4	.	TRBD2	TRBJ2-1	CASSAGTSNEQFF	TGTGCCAGCAGTGCCGGGACTAGCAATGAGCAGTTCTTC
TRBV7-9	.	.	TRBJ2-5	CASSPTETQYF	TGTGCCAGCAGCCCTACGGAGACCCAGTACTTC
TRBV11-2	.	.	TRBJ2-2	CASSPQGGTGELFF	TGTGCCAGCAGCCCCCAGGGGGGTACCGGGGAGCTGTTTTTT
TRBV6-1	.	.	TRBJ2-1	CASTPTIGGGYEQFF	TGTGCCAGCACCCCCACAATAGGGGGGGGCTATGAGCAGTTCTTC
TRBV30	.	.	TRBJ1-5	CAWTEGGGNQPQHF	TGTGCCTGGACGGAGGGCGGCGGCAATCAGCCCCAGCATTTT
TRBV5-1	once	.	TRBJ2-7	CASSGGTERTYEQYF	TGCGCCAGCAGCGGAGGGACAGAGAGGACCTACGAGCAGTACTTC
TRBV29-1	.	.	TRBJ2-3	CSVGDSTDTQYF	TGCAGCGTGGGGGACAGCACAGATACGCAGTATTTT
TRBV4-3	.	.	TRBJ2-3	CASSNWQAGSTDTQYF	TGCGCCAGCAGCAACTGGCAGGCCGGGAGCACAGATACGCAGTATTTT
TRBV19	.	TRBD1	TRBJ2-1	CASSPGQGINVEFF	TGTGCCAGTAGCCCGGGACAGGGAATCAACGTAGAGTTCTTC
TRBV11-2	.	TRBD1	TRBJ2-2	CASSLGQGSGELFF	TGTGCCAGCAGCTTAGGACAGGGGTCCGGGGAGCTGTTTTTT
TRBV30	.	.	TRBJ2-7	CAWGGWSETYEQYF	TGTGCCTGGGGAGGTTGGTCCGAGACCTACGAGCAGTACTTC
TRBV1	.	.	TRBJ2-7	CTSSQLTTGISLYEQYF	TGCACCAGCAGCCAATTAACGACAGGGATATCACTCTACGAGCAGTACTTC
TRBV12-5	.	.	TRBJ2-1	CASGSNSISYNEQFF	TGTGCTAGTGGTTCGAATTCTATCTCCTACAATGAGCAGTTCTTC
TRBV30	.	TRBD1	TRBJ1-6	CAWAGGSSYNSPLHF	TGTGCCTGGGCAGGGGGGAGCTCCTATAATTCACCCCTCCACTTT
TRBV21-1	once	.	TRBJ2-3	CASSKRATSGLTSTDTQYF	TGTGCCAGCAGCAAGAGAGCGACTAGCGGGCTAACTAGCACAGATACGCAGTATTTT
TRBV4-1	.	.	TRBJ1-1	CASSQDNLGNTEAFF	TGCGCCAGCAGCCAAGATAATCTGGGTAACACTGAAGCTTTCTTT
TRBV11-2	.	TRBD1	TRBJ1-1	CASSLWDRDFHSEAFF	TGTGCCAGCAGCTTGTGGGACAGGGACTTCCACTCTGAAGCTTTCTTT
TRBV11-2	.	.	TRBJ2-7	CASSLSAGAYEQYF	TGTGCCAGCAGCTTATCGGCAGGAGCCTACGAGCAGTACTTC
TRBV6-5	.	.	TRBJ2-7	CASSYSSGYSEAEQYF	TGTGCCAGCAGTTACTCTTCCGGGTACTCCGAAGCCGAGCAGTACTTC
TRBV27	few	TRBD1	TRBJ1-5	CASRTGGYSNQPQHF	TGTGCCAGCCGGACAGGGGGTTATAGCAATCAGCCCCAGCATTTT
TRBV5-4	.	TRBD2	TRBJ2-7	CASSSGTSGIYEQYF	TGTGCCAGCAGCTCTGGGACTAGCGGTATATACGAGCAGTACTTC
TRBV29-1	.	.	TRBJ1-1	CSVVRPNTEAFF	TGCAGCGTTGTCAGGCCTAACACTGAAGCTTTCTTT
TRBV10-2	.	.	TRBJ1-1	CASRGGREAFF	TGCGCCAGCAGGGGGGGACGGGAAGCTTTCTTT
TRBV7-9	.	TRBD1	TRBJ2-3	CASRSQPDRGEDTQYF	TGTGCCAGCAGATCTCAACCGGACAGGGGGGAAGATACGCAGTATTTT
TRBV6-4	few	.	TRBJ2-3	CASSDNGGTDTQYF	TGTGCCAGCAGTGACAACGGGGGTACAGATACGCAGTATTTT
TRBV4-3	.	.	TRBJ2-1	CASSPGVSYNEQFF	TGCGCCAGCAGCCCGGGGGTCTCCTACAATGAGCAGTTCTTC
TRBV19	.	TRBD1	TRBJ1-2	CATGQGYNYGYTF	TGTGCCACGGGACAGGGGTATAACTATGGCTACACCTTC
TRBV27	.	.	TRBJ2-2	CASSLGRGTGELFF	TGTGCCAGCAGTTTGGGCAGGGGAACCGGGGAGCTGTTTTTT
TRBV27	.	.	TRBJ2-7	CASSLSRQAISHYEQYF	TGTGCCAGCAGTTTAAGTCGACAGGCAATTTCTCACTACGAGCAGTACTTC
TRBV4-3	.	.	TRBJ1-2	CASSQVKSAGTYGYTF	TGCGCCAGCAGCCAAGTGAAGTCGGCAGGGACCTATGGCTACACCTTC
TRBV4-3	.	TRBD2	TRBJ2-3	CASSQDLGAGGRDTQYF	TGCGCCAGCAGCCAAGATCTTGGAGCGGGGGGCCGGGATACGCAGTATTTT
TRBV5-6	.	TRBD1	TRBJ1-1	CASSLVSDRMNTEAFF	TGTGCCAGCAGCTTGGTCTCGGACAGGATGAACACTGAAGCTTTCTTT
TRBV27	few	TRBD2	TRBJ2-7	CASSSGVWNEQYF	TGTGCCAGCAGTAGCGGGGTATGGAACGAGCAGTACTTC
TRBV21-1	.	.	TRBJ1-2	CASNFQGAGLTNYGYTF	TGTGCCAGCAACTTTCAAGGGGCAGGCCTCACTAACTATGGCTACACCTTC
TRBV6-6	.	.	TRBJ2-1	CASSRDASVGEQFF	TGTGCCAGCAGCCGGGACGCCTCCGTCGGGGAGCAGTTCTTC
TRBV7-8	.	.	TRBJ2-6	CASTSGTRSGANVLTF	TGTGCCAGCACCTCCGGGACCCGCTCTGGGGCCAACGTCCTGACTTTC
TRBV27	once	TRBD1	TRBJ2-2	CASSLGGQASGGELFF	TGTGCCAGCAGTTTAGGGGGACAGGCCTCGGGCGGGGAGCTGTTTTTT
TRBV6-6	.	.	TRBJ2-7	CASSYSSAYEQYF	TGTGCCAGCAGTTACTCGAGTGCCTACGAGCAGTACTTC
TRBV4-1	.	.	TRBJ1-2	CASSQDDGEGGHNYGYTF	TGCGCCAGCAGCCAAGATGACGGGGAGGGGGGGCATAACTATGGCTACACCTTC
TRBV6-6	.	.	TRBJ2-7	CASSYSGEQYF	TGTGCCAGCAGTTACTCAGGCGAGCAGTACTTC
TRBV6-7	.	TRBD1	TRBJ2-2	CATPRTGENTGELFF	TGTGCCACACCCCGGACAGGGGAGAACACCGGGGAGCTGTTTTTT
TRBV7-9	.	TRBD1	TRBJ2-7	CASSSGTALYEQYF	TGTGCCAGCAGCTCCGGGACAGCCCTCTACGAGCAGTACTTC
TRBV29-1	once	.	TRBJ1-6	CSVAVGQRNRPPLHF	TGCAGCGTTGCCGTGGGACAACGGAATCGTCCACCCCTCCACTTT
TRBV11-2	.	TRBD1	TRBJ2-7	CASSLGRGSPYEQYF	TGTGCCAGCAGCTTAGGCAGGGGGTCACCCTACGAGCAGTACTTC
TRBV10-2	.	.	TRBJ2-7	CASSEFRVSYEQYF	TGCGCCAGCAGTGAGTTCAGGGTCTCCTACGAGCAGTACTTC
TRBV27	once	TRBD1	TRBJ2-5	CASSWGQGMETQYF	TGTGCCAGCAGTTGGGGACAGGGTATGGAGACCCAGTACTTC
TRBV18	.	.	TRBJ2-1	CASSPGADEQFF	TGTGCCAGCTCACCGGGGGCGGATGAGCAGTTCTTC
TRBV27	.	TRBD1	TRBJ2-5	CASSLQGVETQYF	TGTGCCAGCAGTTTGCAGGGGGTAGAGACCCAGTACTTC
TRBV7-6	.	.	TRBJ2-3	CASSRPAGWSTDTQYF	TGTGCCAGCAGCCGTCCGGCTGGGTGGAGCACAGATACGCAGTATTTT